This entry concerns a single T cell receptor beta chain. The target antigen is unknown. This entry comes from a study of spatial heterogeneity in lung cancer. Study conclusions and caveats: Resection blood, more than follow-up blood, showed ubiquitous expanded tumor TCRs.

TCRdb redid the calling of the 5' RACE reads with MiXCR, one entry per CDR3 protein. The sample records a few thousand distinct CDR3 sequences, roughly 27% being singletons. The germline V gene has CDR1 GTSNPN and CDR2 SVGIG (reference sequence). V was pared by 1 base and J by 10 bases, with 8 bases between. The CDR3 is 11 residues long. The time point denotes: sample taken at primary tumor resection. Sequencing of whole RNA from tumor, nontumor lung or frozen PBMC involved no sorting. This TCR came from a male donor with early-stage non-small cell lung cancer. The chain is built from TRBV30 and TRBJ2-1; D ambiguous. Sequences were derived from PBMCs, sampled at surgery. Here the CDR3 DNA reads TGTGCCTGGAGTGCTGGCGGAGAGCAGTTCTTC. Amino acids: CAWSAGGEQFF.